A single sample gave rise to the 26 T cell receptor beta chains below, sequenced in a study of CD8+CD57+ T cells in acquired aplastic anemia. Genomic DNA templated the TCR beta VDJ and CDR3 profiling. One entry per CDR3 protein, called by TCRdb with MiXCR from the reads. The data contain some 120,000 distinct CDR3 sequences, 48% of them singletons. Source material: sorted CD4+, CD8+, or CD8+CD57+ T cells (not recorded which) from PBMCs. Receptors were obtained from a human donor in good health, serving as a control.

For this clonotype: This may be a read error: a much more frequent sequence differs by one nucleotide. The chain is built from TRBV5-1 and TRBJ1-2; 7 positions match TRBD1. CDR3 size: 14 residues. The germline V gene has CDR1 SGHRS and CDR2 YFSETQ. CDR3: CASGLTGWDYGYTF. The CDR3 nucleotides are TGCGCCAGCGGCTTGACAGGGTGGGACTATGGCTACACCTTC.

This clonotype was observed at least ten times. This chain links TRBV7-9 with TRBJ2-5; 7 bases are a match to TRBD1. The CDR3 has 14 amino acids. Per the germline V gene, CDR1 is SEHNR and CDR2 is FQNEAQ (reference sequence). Germline trimming cut 6 bases from V and 6 bases from J; bases unmatched to any gene: 10. The CDR3 here is CASRPTGDIQTQYF. The CDR3 nucleotides are TGTGCCAGCAGACCTACAGGGGATATACAGACCCAGTACTTC.

On this clonotype itself: A read error may account for a junction end that differs from germline. This chain links TRBV4-1 with TRBJ2-1, with 9 bases that match TRBD2. CDR1 is MGHRA and CDR2 is YSYEKL in the germline V gene. The CDR3 is made up of 16 amino acids. The CDR3 DNA reads TGCGCCAGCAGCCCCGGAGCGGGGGGCCGTAACAATGAGCGGTTCTTC. It is translated as CASSPGAGGRNNERFF.

About this clonotype itself: Its ends do not fully match the called genes, so a read error is possible. The chain uses TRBV7-3 and TRBJ1-1; D remains unclear. This CDR3 has 14 amino acids. Germline CDR1 SGHTA, CDR2 FQGTGA. CDR3: CASSLHGMNTEAFF. CDR3 bases: TGTGCCAGCAGCTTACACGGAATGAACACTGAAGCCTTCTTT. Filled out from reference TRBV7-3 and TRBJ1-1, the complete variable domain reads GAGVSQTPSNKVTEKGKYVELRCDPISGHTALYWYRQSLGQGPEFLIYFQGTGAADDSGLPNDRFFAVRPEGSVSTLKIQRTERGDSAVYLCASSLHGMNTEAFFGQGTRLTVV.

V gene TRBV29-1 combines with J gene TRBJ2-5; 7 bases align to TRBD1. The V gene's germline CDR1 is SQVTM and CDR2 ANQGSEA. V trimming: 8 bases; J trimming: 5 bases; junction bases outside the gene matches: 8. The CDR3 is made up of 12 amino acids. This CDR3 is CSSTETGETQYF. CDR3 bases: TGCAGCTCTACGGAGACAGGGGAGACCCAGTACTTC.

This clonotype is labeled as medium-sized (0.01 to 0.1%). The chain couples TRBV15 to TRBJ1-2; D is unclear. The V end was cut by 1 base, the J end by 8 bases, with 8 bases between. Germline V gives CDR1 LNHNV, CDR2 YYDKDF (reference sequence). The CDR3 spans 12 residues. The CDR3 spells CATSRAGGGYTF. The CDR3 DNA is TGTGCCACCAGCAGAGCGGGAGGCGGCTACACCTTC.

Comments on this clonotype: A read error may be the cause here, since a much bigger clone is one base away. The chain links TRBV6-1 to TRBJ1-4, with D tentatively TRBD1 (6 bases). Germline loops: CDR1 MNHNS, CDR2 SASEGT. There are 14 residues in the CDR3. For the CDR3, the DNA is TGTGCCAGCGCGAAAACAGGGACTAATGAAAAACTGCTTTTT. Its translation: CASAKTGTNEKLLF.

On this clonotype itself: A clone one base away is much larger, so this may be a read error. The V and J genes are TRBV10-3 and TRBJ2-5; 7 bases fit TRBD1. The junction had 10 bases not matched to a gene; V was cut back by 5 bases and J by 4 bases. The CDR3 is 15 amino acids. Germline V lookup: CDR1 ENHRY, CDR2 SYGVKD. The CDR3 is CAISYQGVRGETQYF. The CDR3 DNA is TGTGCCATCAGTTACCAGGGGGTCCGAGGAGAGACCCAGTACTTC.

The V call is TRBV20-1, the J call TRBJ2-5; 9 bases map to TRBD2. The CDR3 consists of 15 residues. Trimming removed 4 bases from V and 1 base from J; junction bases left unmatched: 7. The germline V gene encodes CDR1 DFQATT and CDR2 SNEGSKA (reference sequence). For the CDR3, the DNA is TGCAGTGCTACCTTAGCGGGGGCTACCCAAGAGACCCAGTACTTC. Residues: CSATLAGATQETQYF.

This clonotype was picked up many times. V usage is TRBV9 and J usage is TRBJ2-5, with 9 bases identical to TRBD2. V was pared by 1 base and J by 2 bases, with 6 bases of the junction left unmatched. The CDR3 is made up of 16 amino acids. The germline V gene has CDR1 SGDLS and CDR2 YYNGEE. This CDR3 is CASSVQAGGAQETQYF. As DNA, the CDR3 is TGTGCCAGCAGCGTACAAGCGGGGGGAGCGCAAGAGACCCAGTACTTC.

The CDR3 DNA sequence: TGTGCCAGCAGCACAGGGACAGGCGGCAATCAGCCCCAGCATTTT. Amino acids: CASSTGTGGNQPQHF. The chain links TRBV7-9 to TRBJ1-5, with 8 bases that match TRBD1. V was clipped by 5 bases and J by 2 bases; unmatched bases: 5. Germline CDR1 is SEHNR and CDR2 is FQNEAQ (reference sequence). The CDR3 extends over 15 amino acids. Full variable domain (missing parts from reference TRBV7-9 and TRBJ1-5): DTGVSQNPRHKITKRGQNVTFRCDPISEHNRLYWYRQTLGQGPEFLTYFQNEAQLEKSRLLSDRFSAERPKGSFSTLEIQRTEQGDSAMYLCASSTGTGGNQPQHFGDGTRLSIL.

The rearrangement links TRBV7-9 to TRBJ2-7, with TRBD1 identical over 8 bases. The CDR3 is made up of 14 amino acids. The V gene's germline CDR1 is SEHNR and CDR2 FQNEAQ (reference sequence). The V gene end was trimmed by 5 bases and the J gene end by 2 bases; junction bases not matched to a gene: 5. The CDR3 loop is CASSTGQGPYEQYF. Here the CDR3 DNA reads TGTGCCAGCAGCACTGGACAGGGACCCTACGAGCAGTACTTC.

On this clonotype: The germline gene is not matched at one end of the junction; a read error may be the cause. The chain is built from TRBV4-2 and TRBJ2-6; D perhaps matches TRBD1 (5 bases). The CDR3 runs 17 residues. Germline CDR1 and CDR2: LGHNA and YNFKEQ. The CDR3 is CASSQEWASTGASVLTF. As DNA, the CDR3 is TGTGCCAGCAGCCAAGAGTGGGCTTCTACTGGGGCCAGCGTCCTGACTTTC.

Turning to this clonotype: A much larger clone lies a single base off, so this may be a read error. The chain combines TRBV6-1 with TRBJ2-3; D might be TRBD2 (7 bases). Germline V gene lookup returns CDR1 MNHNS and CDR2 SASEGT. V lost 3 bases to trimming and J lost 4 bases, with 11 bases between them. This CDR3 is built from 14 residues. As DNA, the CDR3 is TGTGCCAGCAGTGACAGGGAGGGGGCAGATACGCAGTATTTT. Translating gives CASSDREGADTQYF.

This rearrangement joins TRBV19 to TRBJ1-2; 11 bases are shared with TRBD1. The J segment lost 4 bases and the V segment lost 5 bases, leaving 3 bases of the junction unmatched. The CDR3 has 14 amino acids. In germline, CDR1 is LNHDA, CDR2 SQIVND (reference sequence). DNA of the CDR3: TGTGCCAGTAGTGAGGGACAGGGGGTCTATGGCTACACCTTC. Amino acid sequence: CASSEGQGVYGYTF.

The J gene is TRBJ1-1, the V gene TRBV2, with D possibly TRBD1 on 5 matching bases. Deletions cut 7 bases from V and 5 bases from J, with 14 bases between. The CDR3 extends over 13 amino acids. Looked up from germline, CDR1 is SNHLY and CDR2 is FYNNEI. The CDR3 DNA reads TGTGCCAGCAATCGGGTCAGGGAGACTGAAGCTTTCTTT. It specifies CASNRVRETEAFF.

The J gene is TRBJ2-3, the V gene TRBV29-1, with 7 nucleotides matching TRBD2. Germline values: CDR1 SQVTM, CDR2 ANQGSEA. The CDR3 is 14 residues long. The junction had 11 bases not matched to a gene; V was cut back by 7 bases and J by 4 bases. CDR3 loop: CSGTWRGGADTQYF. The CDR3, as DNA: TGCAGCGGAACCTGGCGGGGAGGGGCAGATACGCAGTATTTT.

The table lists this clonotype with many counts. The genes are TRBV11-2 and TRBJ2-7, with TRBD2 matching 12 bases. Germline CDR1 and CDR2: SGHAT and FQNNGV. The trim removed 4 bases at V and 5 bases at J, leaving 9 bases unmatched. This CDR3 contains 16 residues. CDR3 loop: CASSYQTSGGRDEQYF. The DNA of the CDR3 is TGTGCCAGCAGCTACCAGACTAGCGGGGGCCGGGACGAGCAGTACTTC.

This chain joins TRBV11-1 and TRBJ1-2; no firm D call. Trimming left V 1 base short and J 4 bases short, with 16 bases between. Germline V gene sequence: CDR1 SGHAT, CDR2 FQDESV (reference sequence). The CDR3 covers 16 residues. CDR3 amino acids: CASSLVGSTTIYGYTF. For the CDR3, the DNA is TGTGCCAGCAGCTTAGTGGGGTCCACGACCATCTATGGCTACACCTTC.

This clonotype was seen repeatedly, ten times or more. The J gene is TRBJ2-2, the V gene TRBV6-1, with no clear D. The CDR3 is made up of 13 amino acids. V lost 1 base, J lost 7 bases, and 7 bases lay in between. Germline V gene data show CDR1 as MNHNS and CDR2 as SASEGT. Here the CDR3 reads CASSEGERGELFF. CDR3 nucleotides: TGTGCCAGCAGTGAAGGGGAACGCGGGGAGCTGTTTTTT.

This clonotype was observed many times. J is TRBJ1-2 and V is TRBV5-5; D is possibly TRBD1 (5 bases). The CDR3 consists of 14 residues. Germline CDR1 SGHKS, CDR2 YYEKEE (reference sequence). V lost 2 bases and J lost 4, with 12 bases in between. The CDR3, as DNA: TGTGCCAGCAGCTTCCAGGGACCGCCCTATGGCTACACCTTC. Translating gives CASSFQGPPYGYTF.

Comments on this clonotype: This may be a read error, as it is one base from a much larger clone. The rearrangement links TRBV12-3 or TRBV12-4 to TRBJ2-2, with D possibly called TRBD1 or TRBD2 (5 bases each). V lost 8 bases and J lost 0, with 16 bases in between. This CDR3 is 16 amino acids long. The CDR3 protein is CASPLRGGTNTGELFF. Here the CDR3 DNA reads TGTGCCAGCCCCTTGAGGGGTGGGACGAACACCGGGGAGCTGTTTTTT.

This chain connects TRBV15 to TRBJ1-2; TRBD1 matches 9 bases. CDR3 length equals 13 residues. Germline CDR1 and CDR2: LNHNV and YYDKDF (reference sequence). The ends lost 5 bases at V and 9 bases at J; junction bases unmatched: 7. Written as DNA, the CDR3 is TGTGCCACCAGCGGCCAAGGACAGGGGAGCTACACCTTC. Translation gives CATSGQGQGSYTF.

This rearrangement joins TRBV24-1 to TRBJ2-1; D uncertain. Germline CDR1 KGHDR, CDR2 SFDVKD. This CDR3 is 11 amino acids long. V was cut by 4 bases and J by 6 bases, with 3 bases left in between. The CDR3: CATSDTNEQFF. CDR3 DNA: TGTGCCACCAGTGACACCAATGAGCAGTTCTTC.

As to this clonotype: No conserved phenylalanine or tryptophan is present at the end of the CDR3, so a read error is the likely explanation. It is unclear where the CDR3 begins or ends on the DNA, so no DNA is shown, and the CDR3 is as TCRdb lists it. The chain combines TRBV12-3 or TRBV12-4 with TRBJ2-6; the table's D call of TRBD1 was not tested on the DNA. The CDR3 adds up to 9 amino acids, both ends counted. This CDR3 reads CASSPGQGV.

The gene calls are TRBV28 and TRBJ2-1; 8 nucleotides match TRBD2. Germline-derived CDR1 and CDR2 are MDHEN and SYDVKM. J gave up 8 bases and V 2 bases, and 11 bases lay outside the gene matches. The CDR3 loop spans 16 amino acids. The CDR3: CASSLGTSGRIDEQFF. The DNA of the CDR3 is TGTGCCAGCAGTTTAGGTACCAGCGGGAGAATCGATGAGCAGTTCTTC.